The 2 T cell receptor beta chains presented below share a single source sample, sequenced in a study of blood T cell repertoires in COVID-19. The protocol was immunoSEQ multiplex PCR, while the TCRdb copy is restricted to in-frame clones and leaves out a portion. The table includes 210,000 or so clones, roughly 85% detected once. The sample consisted of PBMCs or T cells enriched from blood (not recorded which). All receptors come from a man aged 25-40 years who had recovered from COVID-19.

The V and J genes are TRBV5-1 and TRBJ1-4, with TRBD1 identical over 11 bases. In germline, CDR1 is SGHRS, CDR2 YFSETQ. The CDR3 consists of 16 residues. V trimming: 4 bases; J trimming: 2 bases; junction bases outside the gene matches: 4. CDR3 coding DNA: TGCGCCAGCAGCAGGACAGGGGGCGGCACTAATGAAAAACTGTTTTTT. Its protein product is CASSRTGGGTNEKLFF.

The chain recombines TRBV19 with TRBJ2-2, with 10 bases aligning to TRBD2. The CDR3 spans 17 residues. Germline V gives CDR1 LNHDA, CDR2 SQIVND (reference sequence). V was pared by 7 bases and J by 4 bases, with 12 bases of the junction left unmatched. The CDR3 nucleotides read TGTGCCAGTAATACTGACCGAGCGGGAGGGCCCACCGGGGAGCTGTTTTTT. Its translation: CASNTDRAGGPTGELFF.